This T cell receptor beta chain was sequenced during a study of blood T cell repertoires in COVID-19. In germline, CDR1 is SGHTA, CDR2 FQGTGA. The ends were cut back, 0 bases at V and 2 bases at J, with 13 bases in the middle. The CDR3 runs 16 residues. Methods used by the authors: Amplification from reference gene primers served as the basis for estimated nucleated cell counts. TCRdb keeps only in-frame clones here, not all; method: immunoSEQ multiplex PCR. That table is the source of V, J and clone size, and D and trimming were worked out from the DNA. The data show 240,000 or so clones, with about nine tenths seen just once and around 1% held by the top ten. The age range of participants was about 18 to 90 years, with residence in about two dozen US areas. Up to 2 weeks before entering the study, exposed participants had met a COVID-19 case.

Sequenced input: PBMCs or T cells enriched from blood (not recorded which). V usage is TRBV7-3 and J usage is TRBJ2-5; a possible D gene is TRBD2 (6 bases). This clonotype was sampled from a man over 45 who had been exposed to COVID-19. The CDR3 nucleotides read TGTGCCAGCAGCTTAACCGGGACTCATAATCAAGAGACCCAGTACTTC. Residues: CASSLTGTHNQETQYF.